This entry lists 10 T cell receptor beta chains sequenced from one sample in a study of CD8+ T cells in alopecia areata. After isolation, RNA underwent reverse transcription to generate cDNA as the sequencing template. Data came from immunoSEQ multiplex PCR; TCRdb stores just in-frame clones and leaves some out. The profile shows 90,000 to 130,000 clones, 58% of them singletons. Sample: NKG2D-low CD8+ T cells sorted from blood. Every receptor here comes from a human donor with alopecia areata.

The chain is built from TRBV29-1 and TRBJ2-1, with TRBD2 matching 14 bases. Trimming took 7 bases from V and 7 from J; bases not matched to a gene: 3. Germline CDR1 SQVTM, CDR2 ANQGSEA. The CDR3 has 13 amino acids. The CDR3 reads CSAGLAGENEQFF. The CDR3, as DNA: TGCAGCGCGGGACTAGCGGGAGAGAATGAGCAGTTCTTC.

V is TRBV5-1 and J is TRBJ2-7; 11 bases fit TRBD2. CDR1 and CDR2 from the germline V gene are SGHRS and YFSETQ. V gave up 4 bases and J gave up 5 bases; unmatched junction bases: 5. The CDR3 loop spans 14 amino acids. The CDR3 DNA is TGCGCCAGCAGCCCGGTGGGACTAGCGGACGAGCAGTACTTC. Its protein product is CASSPVGLADEQYF.

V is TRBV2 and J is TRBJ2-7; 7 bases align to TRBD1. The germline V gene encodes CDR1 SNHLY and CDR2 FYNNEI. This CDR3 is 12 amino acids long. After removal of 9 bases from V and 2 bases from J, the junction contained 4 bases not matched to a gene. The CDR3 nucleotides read TGTGCCAGTAGGGACAGAGCCTACGAGCAGTACTTC. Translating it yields CASRDRAYEQYF.

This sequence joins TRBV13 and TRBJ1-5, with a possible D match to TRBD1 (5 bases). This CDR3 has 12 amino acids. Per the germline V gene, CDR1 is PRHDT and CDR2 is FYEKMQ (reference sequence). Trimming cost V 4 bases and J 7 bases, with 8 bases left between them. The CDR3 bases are TGTGCCAGCAGCTCGGGACGGCAGCCCCAGCATTTT. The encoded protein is CASSSGRQPQHF.

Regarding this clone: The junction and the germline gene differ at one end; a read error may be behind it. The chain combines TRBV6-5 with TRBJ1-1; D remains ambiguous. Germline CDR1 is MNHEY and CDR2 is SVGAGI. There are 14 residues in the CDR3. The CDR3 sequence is CAISEETPGTEAFF. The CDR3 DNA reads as TGTGCCATCAGTGAGGAGACCCCGGGCACTGAAGCTTTCTTT.

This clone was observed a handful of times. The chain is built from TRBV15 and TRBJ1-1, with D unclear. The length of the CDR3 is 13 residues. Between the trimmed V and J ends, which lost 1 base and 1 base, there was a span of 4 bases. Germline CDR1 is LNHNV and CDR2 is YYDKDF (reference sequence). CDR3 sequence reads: CATSRGENTEAFF. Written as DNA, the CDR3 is TGTGCCACCAGCAGAGGGGAGAACACTGAAGCTTTCTTT.

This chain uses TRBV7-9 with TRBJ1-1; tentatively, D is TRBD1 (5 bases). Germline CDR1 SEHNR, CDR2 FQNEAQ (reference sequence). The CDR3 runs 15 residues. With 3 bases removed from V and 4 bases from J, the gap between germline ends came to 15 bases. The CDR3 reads CASSFSLGTGTEAFF. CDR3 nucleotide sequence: TGTGCCAGCAGCTTCTCCCTGGGGACGGGCACTGAAGCTTTCTTT.

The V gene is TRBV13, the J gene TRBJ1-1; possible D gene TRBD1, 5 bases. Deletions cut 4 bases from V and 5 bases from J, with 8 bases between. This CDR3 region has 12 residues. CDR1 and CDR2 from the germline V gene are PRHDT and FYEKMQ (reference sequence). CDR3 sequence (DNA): TGTGCCAGCAGCTCAGGGAGGACTGAAGCTTTCTTT. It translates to CASSSGRTEAFF.

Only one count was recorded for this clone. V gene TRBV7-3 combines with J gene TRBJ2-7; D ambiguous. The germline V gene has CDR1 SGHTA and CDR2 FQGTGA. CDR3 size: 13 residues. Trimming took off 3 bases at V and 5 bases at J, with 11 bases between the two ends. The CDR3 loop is CASSFRLSDEQYF. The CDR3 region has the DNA TGTGCCAGCAGCTTTCGACTCTCTGACGAGCAGTACTTC.

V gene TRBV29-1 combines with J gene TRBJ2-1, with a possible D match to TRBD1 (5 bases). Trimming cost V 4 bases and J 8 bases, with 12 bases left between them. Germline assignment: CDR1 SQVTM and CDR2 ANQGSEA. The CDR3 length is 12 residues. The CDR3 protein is CSVASGLDEQFF. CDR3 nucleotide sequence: TGCAGCGTTGCGTCAGGGTTGGATGAGCAGTTCTTC.